This TCR beta chain came from a study of blood T cell repertoires in COVID-19. How the authors handled the data: Estimation of nucleated cell counts relied on the amplification of reference gene primers. Produced via immunoSEQ multiplex PCR; TCRdb's table is partial and in-frame only. That table furnishes V, J and clone size, whereas the DNA furnished D and trimming. The sample has 200,000 to 300,000 clones, over 80% seen once. Germline assignment: CDR1 GTSNPN and CDR2 SVGIG (reference sequence). The CDR3 is 12 amino acids. V was cut by 5 bases and J by 2 bases, with 7 bases left in between. The V gene is TRBV30, the J gene TRBJ1-5; D remains ambiguous. Sequenced: peripheral blood. This TCR was sampled from a woman in her thirties or forties who had recovered from COVID-19. The CDR3 sequence: CAWAQGNQPQHF. CDR3 in DNA: TGTGCCTGGGCACAAGGCAATCAGCCCCAGCATTTT.